This passage covers 31 T cell receptor beta chains from one sample sequenced in a study of T cells in Graves' hyperthyroidism and ophthalmopathy. There were TCR beta CDR3 regions amplified from RNA transcripts. The primer set for the first-round RT-PCR of the TCR CDR3 was HTBI. TCRdb re-derived calls from the multiplex PCR reads in MiXCR, one entry per CDR3 protein. The sample has around 520,000 distinct CDR3 sequences; roughly an eighth are singletons. The sample was blood. The receptor source for this set is a woman aged 18-29 years with Graves' hyperthyroidism.

The rearrangement joins TRBV29-1 to TRBJ1-3; 8 nucleotides agree with TRBD1. This CDR3 spans 13 amino acids. V dropped 8 bases and J dropped 0; count of bases not matched to a gene: 3. CDR1 SQVTM and CDR2 ANQGSEA come from the germline V gene. Written as DNA, the CDR3 is TGCAGCCTTACAGGGGGCTCTGGAAACACCATATATTTT. Translation: CSLTGGSGNTIYF. Using reference TRBV29-1 and TRBJ1-3 for the parts outside the CDR3, the full variable domain is SAVISQKPSRDICQRGTSLTIQCQVDSQVTMMFWYRQQPGQSLTLIATANQGSEATYESGFVIDKFPISRPNLTFSTLTVSNMSPEDSSIYLCSLTGGSGNTIYFGEGSWLTVV.

There are many counts of this clonotype. The chain recombines TRBV2 with TRBJ2-7, with D possibly TRBD2 on 5 matching bases. The CDR3 is made up of 11 amino acids. The V and J ends lost 8 bases and 3 bases respectively, with 8 bases between them. Germline V gene data show CDR1 as SNHLY and CDR2 as FYNNEI. This chain's CDR3 is CASGSVYEQYV. Here the CDR3 DNA reads TGTGCCAGCGGGAGTGTCTACGAGCAGTACGTC.

This clonotype was counted ten times or more. The chain links TRBV6-5 to TRBJ1-1; the D is unclear. V lost 0 bases and J 0 bases, leaving 8 bases between the germline ends. CDR3 length: 15 amino acids. Germline values: CDR1 MNHEY, CDR2 SVGAGI. The CDR3 DNA follows: TGTGCCAGCAGTTACTCGACCAAGTTGAACACTGAAGCTTTCTTT. It codes for CASSYSTKLNTEAFF.

This clonotype was recorded only once. The chain uses TRBV20-1 and TRBJ2-3, with D unresolved. The V and J ends lost 5 bases and 2 bases respectively, with 8 bases between them. The CDR3 has 12 amino acids. Germline V gene sequence: CDR1 DFQATT, CDR2 SNEGSKA (reference sequence). CDR3 coding DNA: TGCAGTGCTCCCAAGATCACAGATACGCAGTATTTT. Translating it yields CSAPKITDTQYF.

This clonotype was detected ten times or more. The V and J genes are TRBV5-5 and TRBJ1-5; TRBD1 matches 7 bases. V shed 4 bases and J 1 base; nucleotides not matched to a gene: 5. CDR1 and CDR2 from the germline V gene are SGHKS and YYEKEE (reference sequence). The CDR3 spans 15 residues. The CDR3 nucleotides are TGTGCCAGCAGCCTTACAGGGGCCAGCAATCAGCCCCAGCATTTT. This codes for CASSLTGASNQPQHF.

Ten or more counts support this clonotype. The rearrangement links TRBV3-1 to TRBJ1-2; tentative D call: TRBD1 (6 bases). The V and J ends lost 6 bases and 9 bases respectively, with 20 bases between them. The V gene's germline CDR1 is LGHDT and CDR2 YNNKEL (reference sequence). This CDR3 is 14 amino acids long. CDR3 loop: CASRLTGKEMSYTF. CDR3 DNA sequence: TGTGCCAGCAGGCTAACAGGGAAGGAGATGAGCTACACCTTC.

This clonotype was seen many times. V gene TRBV6-1 combines with J gene TRBJ1-2; D gene ambiguous. CDR1 is MNHNS, CDR2 SASEGT, per germline. Trimming stripped 7 bases from V and 3 bases from J, with 15 bases between. The CDR3 totals 14 residues. Written as DNA, the CDR3 is TGTGCCAGCACCTCACCCCCTCAGGACTATGGCTACACCTTC. This sequence encodes CASTSPPQDYGYTF.

V usage is TRBV6-1 and J usage is TRBJ1-5, with D unresolved. The CDR3 is 16 residues long. In germline, CDR1 is MNHNS, CDR2 SASEGT. V lost 7 bases, J lost 1 base, and 17 bases lay in between. For the CDR3, the DNA is TGTGCCAGCACCACTAGACCGCGCCGAAGCAATCAGCCCCAGCATTTT. Encoded protein: CASTTRPRRSNQPQHF.

This clonotype was counted at least ten times. The chain is built from TRBV19 and TRBJ1-2, with 8 bases fitting TRBD1. V was clipped by 6 bases and J by 4 bases; unmatched bases: 7. Germline loops: CDR1 LNHDA, CDR2 SQIVND (reference sequence). The CDR3 is 14 residues long. In nucleotides, the CDR3 is TGTGCCAGTAGCGCCGGGACAGGCGGCTATGGCTACACCTTC. This gives the protein CASSAGTGGYGYTF.

This sequence joins TRBV30 and TRBJ2-3, with D perhaps TRBD2 (5 bases). V was pared by 3 bases and J by 2 bases, with 12 bases between. The CDR3 sequence is 14 residues long. Germline V CDR1 and CDR2: GTSNPN, SVGIG (reference sequence). As DNA, the CDR3 is TGTGCCTGGAGCCACGGAGGAGACACAGATACGCAGTATTTT. It translates to CAWSHGGDTDTQYF.

This clonotype occurred many times. The chain combines TRBV3-1 with TRBJ2-2; weak D call: TRBD2 (5 bases). In germline, CDR1 is LGHDT, CDR2 YNNKEL (reference sequence). V lost 1 base, J lost 2 bases, and 14 bases lay in between. The CDR3 spans 17 residues. Here the CDR3 DNA reads TGTGCCAGCAGCCAAGTTCAATCTAGCTACAACACCGGGGAGCTGTTTTTT. Translating it yields CASSQVQSSYNTGELFF.

This clonotype was detected many times. The V gene is TRBV2, the J gene TRBJ2-3; D not resolved. V lost 4 bases and J 7 bases, leaving 12 bases between the germline ends. CDR1 and CDR2 (germline): SNHLY, FYNNEI. This CDR3 region has 13 residues. This chain's CDR3 is CASSAMIGYTQYF. CDR3 in DNA: TGTGCCAGCAGTGCCATGATAGGGTATACGCAGTATTTT.

This clonotype was detected many times. The rearrangement uses TRBV27 and TRBJ2-1; 7 bases align to TRBD2. This CDR3 has 14 amino acids. Germline trimming cut 0 bases from V and 8 bases from J; bases unmatched to any gene: 4. CDR1 is MNHEY, CDR2 SMNVEV, per germline (reference sequence). The CDR3 sequence: CASSLSASGHEQFF. The CDR3 DNA reads as TGTGCCAGCAGTTTATCCGCTAGCGGACATGAGCAGTTCTTC.

This clonotype was counted at least ten times. The rearrangement joins TRBV6-1 to TRBJ2-3, with D hard to call. V gave up 5 bases and J gave up 3 bases, with 18 bases separating them. Germline CDR1 reads MNHNS; CDR2 reads SASEGT. The CDR3 is made up of 16 amino acids. The CDR3: CASSFPGGLATDTQYF. DNA of the CDR3: TGTGCCAGCAGTTTCCCTGGCGGCCTCGCGACAGATACGCAGTATTTT.

This clonotype was observed many times. This chain connects TRBV9 to TRBJ2-1, with TRBD2 identical over 12 bases. The CDR3 has 16 residues. V lost 1 base, J lost 4 bases, and 3 bases stayed unmatched. The germline V gene has CDR1 SGDLS and CDR2 YYNGEE. The CDR3, as DNA: TGTGCCAGCAGCGTATTCCTAGCGGGAGGGTACAATGAGCAGTTCTTC. Translation: CASSVFLAGGYNEQFF.

There are many counts of this clonotype. This chain uses TRBV4-1 with TRBJ2-2, with TRBD2 as a possible D gene (6 bases). This CDR3 has 16 residues. The V and J ends lost 0 bases and 5 bases respectively, with 13 bases between them. Germline CDR1 is MGHRA and CDR2 is YSYEKL. CDR3 sequence (DNA): TGCGCCAGCAGCCAAGATCGTTGGCGGGATACCGGGGAGCTGTTTTTT. It is translated as CASSQDRWRDTGELFF.

In this sample, this clonotype turned up many times. V and J are TRBV12-3 or TRBV12-4 and TRBJ1-1; D ambiguous. The CDR3 is 14 amino acids. Trimming removed 2 bases at V and 1 base at J, with 8 bases between. The CDR3 DNA follows: TGTGCCAGCAGTTTAATATCTCCGAACACTGAAGCTTTCTTT. Its protein product is CASSLISPNTEAFF.

The genes are TRBV3-1 and TRBJ2-1, with D perhaps matching TRBD2 (6 bases). The CDR3 loop spans 13 amino acids. CDR1 is LGHDT, CDR2 YNNKEL, per germline (reference sequence). V lost 5 bases to trimming and J lost 15 bases, with 20 bases between them. The CDR3 DNA reads TGTGCCAGCAGCGGAGGGGTCGTACTAGGGAGGTTCTTC. It is translated as CASSGGVVLGRFF.

In this sample, this clonotype turned up once. The chain employs TRBV19 and TRBJ1-5, with TRBD1 as a possible D gene (6 bases). Germline V lookup: CDR1 LNHDA, CDR2 SQIVND (reference sequence). The V end lost 6 bases, the J end lost 5 bases, and 17 bases lay between the germline ends. The CDR3 runs to 15 residues. Here the CDR3 reads CASRAGTSNDQPQHF. The CDR3 DNA reads TGTGCCAGTAGGGCGGGGACAAGTAACGATCAGCCCCAGCATTTT.

This clonotype showed up many times. This chain links TRBV9 with TRBJ2-2; D may correspond to TRBD1 or TRBD2 (5 bases each). CDR3 length equals 15 residues. CDR1 SGDLS and CDR2 YYNGEE come from the germline V gene. The V end was cut by 3 bases, the J end by 11 bases, with 20 bases between. Here the CDR3 reads CASSGGANLRRELFF. The CDR3, as DNA: TGTGCCAGCAGCGGAGGGGCTAACCTTCGACGAGAGCTGTTTTTT.

Ten or more counts support this clonotype. The chain couples TRBV6-2 or TRBV6-3 to TRBJ1-1; tentatively, D is TRBD1 (6 bases). CDR1 MNHEY and CDR2 SVGEGT come from the germline V gene. Trimming left V 0 bases short and J 4 bases short, with 18 bases between. The length of the CDR3 is 17 residues. In nucleotides, the CDR3 is TGTGCCAGCAGTTACTCTACCTTTGGACAGTTCACCACTGAAGCTTTCTTT. This sequence encodes CASSYSTFGQFTTEAFF.

This clonotype came up many times. V is TRBV20-1 and J is TRBJ1-5; D perhaps matches TRBD1 (6 bases). The CDR3 extends over 16 amino acids. The V end lost 6 bases, the J end lost 0 bases, and 18 bases lay between the germline ends. Germline-derived CDR1 and CDR2 are DFQATT and SNEGSKA (reference sequence). CDR3 coding DNA: TGCAGTGCCATAGGCCGGGACACTTATAGCAATCAGCCCCAGCATTTT. Translating it yields CSAIGRDTYSNQPQHF.

The rearrangement joins TRBV6-5 to TRBJ1-5, with D hard to call. Germline V gene lookup returns CDR1 MNHEY and CDR2 SVGAGI. The ends were cut back, 2 bases at V and 0 bases at J, with 8 bases in the middle. The CDR3 is 15 residues long. The DNA of the CDR3 is TGTGCCAGCAGTTACGCGGACTATAGCAATCAGCCCCAGCATTTT. Its translation is CASSYADYSNQPQHF.

The chain joins TRBV5-1 to TRBJ2-1; a possible D gene is TRBD1 (5 bases). Looked up from germline, CDR1 is SGHRS and CDR2 is YFSETQ. The ends were cut back, 0 bases at V and 4 bases at J, with 14 bases in the middle. The CDR3 length is 16 residues. CDR3 region: CASSLDTGLPYNEQFF. In nucleotides, the CDR3 is TGCGCCAGCAGCTTGGATACAGGCCTACCTTACAATGAGCAGTTCTTC.

The gene calls are TRBV12-3 or TRBV12-4 and TRBJ1-2, with a weak D call TRBD1 (6 bases). With 5 bases removed from V and 4 bases from J, the gap between germline ends came to 17 bases. The CDR3 length is 15 residues. As DNA, the CDR3 is TGTGCCAGCAGTCGCGACAGGAGAGGGGCCTATGGCTACACCTTC. Translated: CASSRDRRGAYGYTF.

This clonotype turned up a few times. The gene calls are TRBV13 and TRBJ2-7, with D possibly being TRBD2 (6 bases). Looked up from germline, CDR1 is PRHDT and CDR2 is FYEKMQ (reference sequence). The CDR3 runs 19 residues. Trimming took off 4 bases at V and 6 bases at J, with 31 bases between the two ends. In DNA form, the CDR3 reads TGTGCCAGCAGCTCCTGGGAAACGAAACGTGGTGGAGGGATGCGCGAGCAGTACGTC. It specifies CASSSWETKRGGGMREQYV.

This clonotype was observed a handful of times. The chain employs TRBV5-1 and TRBJ2-2, with D possibly matching TRBD1 (6 bases). The CDR3 is 15 amino acids. Germline-derived CDR1 and CDR2 are SGHRS and YFSETQ. Between the trimmed V and J ends, which lost 1 base and 3 bases, there was a span of 10 bases. The CDR3: CASSLNRADTGELFF. The CDR3 nucleotides read TGCGCCAGCAGCTTGAACAGGGCGGACACCGGGGAGCTGTTTTTT.

Remarks on this clonotype: A much larger clone sits a single nucleotide away, making a read error possible. It is likely a read error, because the conserved phenylalanine at the end of the CDR3 is missing. The rearrangement joins TRBV6-9 to TRBJ1-6; 8 bases are a match to TRBD1. The CDR3 runs 16 residues. Germline V gene lookup returns CDR1 MNHGY and CDR2 SVAAGI. Trimming took 3 bases from V and 9 from J; bases not matched to a gene: 10. The CDR3 DNA sequence: TGTGCCAGCAGTTACAGGACAGGGTGGGATAGTTCACCCCTCCACCTT. Translating gives CASSYRTGWDSSPLHL.

This clonotype was counted many times. The chain recombines TRBV20-1 with TRBJ2-1; 7 bases are shared with TRBD2. Losses at the gene ends were 4 bases for V and 10 bases for J; bases not matched to a gene: 13. The CDR3 sequence is 14 residues long. Germline-derived CDR1 and CDR2 are DFQATT and SNEGSKA (reference sequence). The CDR3 reads CSAKAWREPWEQFF. The CDR3 DNA reads TGCAGTGCTAAGGCCTGGCGGGAGCCGTGGGAGCAGTTCTTC.

Many counts were recorded for this clonotype. V and J are TRBV12-3 or TRBV12-4 and TRBJ1-1; no clear D gene. Trimming left V 2 bases short and J 1 base short, with 11 bases between. The CDR3 has 15 amino acids. The CDR3 sequence is CASSLKGARNTEAFF. The CDR3 region has the DNA TGTGCCAGCAGTTTAAAAGGAGCCAGGAACACTGAAGCTTTCTTT.

The chain couples TRBV7-8 to TRBJ2-1, with no clear D. V lost 2 bases and J lost 2, with 13 bases in between. The CDR3 covers 16 residues. Germline values: CDR1 SGHVS, CDR2 FQNEAQ. Here the CDR3 DNA reads TGTGCCAGCAGCTTATACGAGTCAACTACCTACAATGAGCAGTTCTTC. It encodes CASSLYESTTYNEQFF.